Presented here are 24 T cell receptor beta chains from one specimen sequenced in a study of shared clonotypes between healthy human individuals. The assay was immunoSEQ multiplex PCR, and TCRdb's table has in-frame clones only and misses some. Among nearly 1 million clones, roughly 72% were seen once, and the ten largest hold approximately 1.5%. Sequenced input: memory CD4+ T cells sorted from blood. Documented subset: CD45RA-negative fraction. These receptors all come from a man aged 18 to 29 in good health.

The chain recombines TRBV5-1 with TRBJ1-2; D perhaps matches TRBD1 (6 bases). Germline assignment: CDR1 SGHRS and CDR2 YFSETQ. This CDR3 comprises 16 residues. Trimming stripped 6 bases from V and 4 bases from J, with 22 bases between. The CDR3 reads CASTQTPGEIRYGYTF. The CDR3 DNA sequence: TGCGCCAGCACCCAGACCCCAGGGGAAATTCGCTATGGCTACACCTTC.

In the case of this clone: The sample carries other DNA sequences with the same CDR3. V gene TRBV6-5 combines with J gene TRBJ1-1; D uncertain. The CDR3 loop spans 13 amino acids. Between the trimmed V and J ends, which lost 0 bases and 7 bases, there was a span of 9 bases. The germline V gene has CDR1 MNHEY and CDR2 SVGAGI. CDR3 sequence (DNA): TGTGCCAGCAGTTACTCAGGCAGGAGTGAAGCTTTCTTT. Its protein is CASSYSGRSEAFF.

The CDR3 loop is CASSRKQGSGYTF. CDR3 bases: TGTGCCAGCTCACGGAAACAGGGCAGTGGCTACACCTTC. The chain uses TRBV18 and TRBJ1-2; tentatively, D is TRBD1 (6 bases). The ends were cut back, 4 bases at V and 7 bases at J, with 13 bases in the middle. There are 13 residues in the CDR3. Germline loops: CDR1 KGHSH, CDR2 LQKENI.

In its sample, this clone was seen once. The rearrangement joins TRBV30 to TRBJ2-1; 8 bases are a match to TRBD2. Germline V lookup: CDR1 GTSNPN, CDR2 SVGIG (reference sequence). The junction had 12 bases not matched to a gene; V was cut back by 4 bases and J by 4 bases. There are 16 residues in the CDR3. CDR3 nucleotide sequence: TGTGCCTGGAATGGTGGACTAGCAACAACATACAATGAGCAGTTCTTC. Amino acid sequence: CAWNGGLATTYNEQFF.

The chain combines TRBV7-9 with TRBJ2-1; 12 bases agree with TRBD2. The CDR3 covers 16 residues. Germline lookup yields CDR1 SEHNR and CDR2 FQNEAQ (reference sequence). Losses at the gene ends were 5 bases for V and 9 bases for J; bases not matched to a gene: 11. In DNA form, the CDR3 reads TGTGCCAGCAGCCTACAGACTAGCGGGAGCGGTGGTGAGCAGTTCTTC. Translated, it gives CASSLQTSGSGGEQFF.

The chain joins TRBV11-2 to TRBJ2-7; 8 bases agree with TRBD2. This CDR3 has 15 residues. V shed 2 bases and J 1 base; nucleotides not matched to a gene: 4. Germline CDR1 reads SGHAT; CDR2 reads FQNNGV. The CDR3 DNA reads TGTGCCAGCAGCTTAATTAGCGGGACTTCCTACGAGCAGTACTTC. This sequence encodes CASSLISGTSYEQYF. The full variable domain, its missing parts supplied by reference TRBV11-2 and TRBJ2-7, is EAGVAQSPRYKIIEKRQSVAFWCNPISGHATLYWYQQILGQGPKLLIQFQNNGVVDDSQLPKDRFSAERLKGVDSTLKIQPAKLEDSAVYLCASSLISGTSYEQYFGPGTRLTVT.

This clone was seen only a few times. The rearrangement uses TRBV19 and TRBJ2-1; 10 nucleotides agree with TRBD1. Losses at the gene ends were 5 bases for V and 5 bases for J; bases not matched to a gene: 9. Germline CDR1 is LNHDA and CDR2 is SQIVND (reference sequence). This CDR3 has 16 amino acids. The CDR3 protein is CASSSARDRGDNEQFF. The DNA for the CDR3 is TGTGCCAGTAGTTCGGCCCGGGACAGGGGTGACAATGAGCAGTTCTTC.

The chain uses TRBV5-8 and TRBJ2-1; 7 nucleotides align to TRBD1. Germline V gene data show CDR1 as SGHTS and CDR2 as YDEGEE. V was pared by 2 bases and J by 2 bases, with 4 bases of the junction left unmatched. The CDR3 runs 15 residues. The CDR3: CASSFTGVPYNEQFF. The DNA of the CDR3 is TGTGCCAGCAGCTTCACAGGGGTCCCCTACAATGAGCAGTTCTTC.

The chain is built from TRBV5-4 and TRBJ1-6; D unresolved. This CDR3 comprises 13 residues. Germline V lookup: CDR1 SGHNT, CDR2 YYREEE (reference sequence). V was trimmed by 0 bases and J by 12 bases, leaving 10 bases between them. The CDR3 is CASSLAVREPLHF. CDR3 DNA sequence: TGTGCCAGCAGCTTGGCCGTGAGGGAACCCCTCCACTTT.

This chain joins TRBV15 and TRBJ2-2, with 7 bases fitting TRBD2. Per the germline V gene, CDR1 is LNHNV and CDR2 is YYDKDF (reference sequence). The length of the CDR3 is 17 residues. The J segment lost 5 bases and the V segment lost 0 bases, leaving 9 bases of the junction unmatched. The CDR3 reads CATSRDLTGLLTGELFF. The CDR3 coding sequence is TGTGCCACCAGCAGAGATCTGACGGGACTACTTACCGGGGAGCTGTTTTTT.

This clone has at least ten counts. DNA of the CDR3: TGTGCCAGCATCTCCGGGTCCGGAGATTCACCCCTCCACTTT. This encodes CASISGSGDSPLHF. The chain couples TRBV28 to TRBJ1-6; D not resolved. Germline-derived CDR1 and CDR2 are MDHEN and SYDVKM. Trimming shortened V by 7 bases and J by 8 bases, and 15 bases separated the two germline ends. This CDR3 contains 14 residues.

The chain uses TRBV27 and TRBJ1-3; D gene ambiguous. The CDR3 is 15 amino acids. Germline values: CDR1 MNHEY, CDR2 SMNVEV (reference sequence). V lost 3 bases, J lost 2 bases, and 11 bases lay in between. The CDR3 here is CASSFGPWAGNTIYF. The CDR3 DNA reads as TGTGCCAGCAGTTTTGGACCTTGGGCTGGAAACACCATATATTTT.

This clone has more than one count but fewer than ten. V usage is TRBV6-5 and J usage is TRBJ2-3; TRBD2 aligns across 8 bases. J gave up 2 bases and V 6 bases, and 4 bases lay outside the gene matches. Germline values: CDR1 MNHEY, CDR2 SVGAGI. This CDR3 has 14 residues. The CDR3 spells CASSLGLATDTQYF. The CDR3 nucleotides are TGTGCCAGCAGCTTAGGACTAGCCACAGATACGCAGTATTTT.

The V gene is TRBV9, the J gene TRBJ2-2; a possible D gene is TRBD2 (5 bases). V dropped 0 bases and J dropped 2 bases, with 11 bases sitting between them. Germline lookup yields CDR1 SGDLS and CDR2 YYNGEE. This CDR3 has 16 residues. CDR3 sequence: CASSVAGSANTGELFF. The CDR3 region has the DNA TGTGCCAGCAGCGTAGCGGGGTCCGCCAACACCGGGGAGCTGTTTTTT.

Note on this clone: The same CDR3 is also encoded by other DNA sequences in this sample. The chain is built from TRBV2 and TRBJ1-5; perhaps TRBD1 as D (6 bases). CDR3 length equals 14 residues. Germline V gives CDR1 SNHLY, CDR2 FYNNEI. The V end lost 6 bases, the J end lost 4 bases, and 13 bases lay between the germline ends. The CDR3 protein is CASSLGQSNQPQHF. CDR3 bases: TGTGCCAGCAGCTTAGGACAGTCGAATCAGCCCCAGCATTTT.

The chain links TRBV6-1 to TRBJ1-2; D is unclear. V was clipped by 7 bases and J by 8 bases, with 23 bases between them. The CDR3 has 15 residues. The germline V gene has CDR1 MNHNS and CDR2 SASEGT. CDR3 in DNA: TGTGCCAGCATCGATTCCCTGGGGAGGGTTGAGGGCTACACCTTC. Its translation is CASIDSLGRVEGYTF.

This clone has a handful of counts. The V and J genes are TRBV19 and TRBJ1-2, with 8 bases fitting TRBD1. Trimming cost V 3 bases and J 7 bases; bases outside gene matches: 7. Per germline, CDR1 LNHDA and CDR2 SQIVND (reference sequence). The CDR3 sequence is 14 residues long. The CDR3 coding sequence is TGTGCCAGTAGTATCGGCAGGGGGCCGTTTGGCTACACCTTC. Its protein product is CASSIGRGPFGYTF.

CDR3 DNA: TGTGCGAGTGCGGGGAGACAGCACCCCAAAAACATTCAGTACTTC. The encoded protein is CASAGRQHPKNIQYF. The chain recombines TRBV28 with TRBJ2-4, with D tentatively TRBD2 (6 bases). CDR1 is MDHEN and CDR2 is SYDVKM in the germline V gene. This CDR3 spans 15 amino acids. Full variable domain (rest looked up from reference TRBV28 and TRBJ2-4): DVKVTQSSRYLVKRTGEKVFLECVQDMDHENMFWYRQDPGLGLRLIYFSYDVKMKEKGDIPEGYSVSREKKERFSLILESASTNQTSMYLCASAGRQHPKNIQYFGAGTRLSVL.

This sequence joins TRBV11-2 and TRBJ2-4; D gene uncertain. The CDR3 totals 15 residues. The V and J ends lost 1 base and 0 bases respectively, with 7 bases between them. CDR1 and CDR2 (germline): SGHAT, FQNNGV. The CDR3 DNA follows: TGTGCCAGCAGCTTAGCAGGAATAGCCAAAAACATTCAGTACTTC. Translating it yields CASSLAGIAKNIQYF.

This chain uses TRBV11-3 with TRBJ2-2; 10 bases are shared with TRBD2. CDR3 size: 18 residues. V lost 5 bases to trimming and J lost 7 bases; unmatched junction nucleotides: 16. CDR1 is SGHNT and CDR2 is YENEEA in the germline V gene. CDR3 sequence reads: CASSPGTSASTGLGELFF. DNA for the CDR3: TGTGCCAGCAGCCCCGGGACTAGCGCGTCCACCGGCCTCGGGGAGCTGTTTTTT.

The chain's CDR3 is CASSEGQLLSYEQYF. The CDR3 coding sequence is TGTGCCAGCAGTGAAGGTCAGCTTCTCTCCTACGAGCAGTACTTC. The rearrangement uses TRBV6-1 and TRBJ2-7; D gene unclear. V lost 1 base and J lost 0, with 10 bases in between. Per germline, CDR1 MNHNS and CDR2 SASEGT. The CDR3 has 15 amino acids.

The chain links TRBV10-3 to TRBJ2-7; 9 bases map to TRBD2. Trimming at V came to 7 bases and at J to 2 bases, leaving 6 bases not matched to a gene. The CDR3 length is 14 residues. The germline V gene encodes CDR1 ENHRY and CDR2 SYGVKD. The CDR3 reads CAIKRLADTYEQYF. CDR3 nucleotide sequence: TGTGCCATCAAGAGACTAGCGGACACCTACGAGCAGTACTTC.

The DNA for the CDR3 is TGTGCCAGTAGTATAACTGGATTAAGGTCGGAGCAGTACTTC. Amino acids: CASSITGLRSEQYF. This chain uses TRBV19 with TRBJ2-7; D gene ambiguous. Trimming took 2 bases from V and 7 from J, leaving 15 bases between them. The V gene's germline CDR1 is LNHDA and CDR2 SQIVND (reference sequence). This CDR3 is 14 amino acids long.

CDR3 loop: CASIKTGTYEQYF. The CDR3 coding sequence is TGTGCCAGCATAAAGACAGGGACCTACGAGCAGTACTTC. The J gene is TRBJ2-7, the V gene TRBV6-1, with 7 bases that match TRBD1. The length of the CDR3 is 13 residues. CDR1 MNHNS and CDR2 SASEGT come from the germline V gene. Trimming cost V 7 bases and J 2 bases; bases outside gene matches: 5.